Shown below are 21 T cell receptor beta chains from a single sample sequenced in a study of response to subunit inactivated influenza vaccine. TCRdb re-called the RT-PCR reads through MiXCR, storing one row per CDR3 protein. The sample has roughly 500,000 distinct CDR3 sequences, roughly 25% seen once. These data also formed part of another study, on T cells expressing NK-cell markers. Per that paper: Scientists made TCR beta cDNA using 5'RACE template switching with UMIs.

Sequences were derived from CD4+ T cells sorted from PBMCs, sampled approximately 13 days after vaccination. The receptors were gathered from a man aged 50 to 60 who received an inactivated influenza vaccine.

This CDR3 is CSVAAGDGYTF. The CDR3 coding sequence is TGCAGCGTTGCAGCAGGTGATGGCTACACCTTC. The chain uses TRBV29-1 and TRBJ1-2; D gene uncertain. The CDR3 runs 11 residues. V was clipped by 4 bases and J by 6 bases, with 9 bases between them. From germline, CDR1 is SQVTM and CDR2 ANQGSEA.

This rearrangement joins TRBV7-2 to TRBJ2-1; 7 nucleotides match TRBD2. V trimming: 5 bases; J trimming: 4 bases; junction bases outside the gene matches: 11. Germline lookup yields CDR1 SGHTA and CDR2 FQGNSA. The CDR3 runs to 16 residues. CDR3 in DNA: TGTGCCAGCAGCGTAGGGGAGCTAGCGGTTTACAATGAGCAGTTCTTC. This translates into CASSVGELAVYNEQFF.

V and J are TRBV29-1 and TRBJ2-5, with D perhaps matching TRBD1 or TRBD2 (6 bases each). With 7 bases removed from V and 1 base from J, the gap between germline ends came to 13 bases. The length of the CDR3 is 13 residues. CDR1 SQVTM and CDR2 ANQGSEA come from the germline V gene. CDR3 region: CSAKQGLQETQYF. Written as DNA, the CDR3 is TGCAGCGCCAAACAGGGACTCCAAGAGACCCAGTACTTC.

The chain carries TRBV20-1 and TRBJ1-5, with D maybe TRBD1 (5 bases). The CDR3 sequence is 12 residues long. V dropped 3 bases and J dropped 5 bases, with 8 bases sitting between them. Germline V gives CDR1 DFQATT, CDR2 SNEGSKA (reference sequence). CDR3 in amino acids: CSASYRHQPQHF. The CDR3 bases are TGCAGTGCTAGTTACAGGCATCAGCCCCAGCATTTT.

The chain combines TRBV4-2 with TRBJ2-7, with TRBD2 matching 7 bases. From germline, CDR1 is LGHNA and CDR2 YNFKEQ. Losses at the gene ends were 5 bases for V and 12 bases for J; bases not matched to a gene: 16. The CDR3 totals 14 residues. CDR3 bases: TGTGCCAGCAGCAGCATGGCGGGAGTCCCAGAAATGTACTTC. As protein: CASSSMAGVPEMYF.

This clonotype was found a few times. This chain joins TRBV5-6 and TRBJ1-2, with TRBD1 as a possible D gene (5 bases). Germline V gene lookup returns CDR1 SGHDT and CDR2 YYEEEE. V was shortened by 3 bases and J by 1 base, with 22 bases between the two germline ends. CDR3 length: 18 residues. CDR3 DNA: TGTGCCAGCAGCTATGGCGTGGGGGGGACCTACTATAACTATGGCTACACCTTC. The encoded protein is CASSYGVGGTYYNYGYTF. Full variable domain (remainder filled in from reference TRBV5-6 and TRBJ1-2): DAGVTQSPTHLIKTRGQQVTLRCSPKSGHDTVSWYQQALGQGPQFIFQYYEEEERQRGNFPDRFSGHQFPNYSSELNVNALLLGDSALYLCASSYGVGGTYYNYGYTFGSGTRLTVV.

This clonotype was counted ten times or more. This chain uses TRBV10-2 with TRBJ1-1; D call uncertain. CDR1 and CDR2 from the germline V gene are WSHSY and SAAADI. V lost 8 bases and J lost 5, with 15 bases in between. CDR3 length: 13 residues. CDR3 coding DNA: TGCGCCAGCGGGCCCTCCGTGGGGACTGAAGCTTTCTTT. Its protein product is CASGPSVGTEAFF.

This chain connects TRBV20-1 to TRBJ2-7; D unclear. There are 17 residues in the CDR3. The germline V gene encodes CDR1 DFQATT and CDR2 SNEGSKA (reference sequence). Trimming removed 3 bases at V and 0 bases at J, with 21 bases between. The CDR3 DNA sequence: TGCAGTGCTAGGGACGTTTTTCAGGCGCTCGACTCCTACGAGCAGTACTTC. This gives the protein CSARDVFQALDSYEQYF.

The CDR3: CASSLRANEQFF. Written as DNA, the CDR3 is TGTGCCAGCAGTTTACGCGCCAATGAGCAGTTCTTC. V is TRBV28 and J is TRBJ2-1; D is unresolved. CDR3 length: 12 amino acids. The V and J ends lost 2 bases and 6 bases respectively, with 5 bases between them. Germline lookup yields CDR1 MDHEN and CDR2 SYDVKM.

This rearrangement joins TRBV6-1 to TRBJ2-7; D is undetermined. Germline lookup yields CDR1 MNHNS and CDR2 SASEGT. V was trimmed by 6 bases and J by 2 bases, leaving 11 bases between them. The CDR3 is made up of 13 amino acids. The CDR3 loop reads CASRTPDTYEQYF. CDR3 coding DNA: TGTGCCAGCAGAACTCCAGATACCTACGAGCAGTACTTC.

Many counts were recorded for this clonotype. The J gene is TRBJ2-4, the V gene TRBV5-1, with no clear D. Trimming took off 4 bases at V and 1 base at J, with 6 bases between the two ends. Germline CDR1 is SGHRS and CDR2 is YFSETQ. The CDR3 runs 13 residues. The CDR3: CASSPQAKNIQYF. The DNA for the CDR3 is TGCGCCAGCAGCCCCCAGGCCAAAAACATTCAGTACTTC.

The genes are TRBV20-1 and TRBJ2-1, with D possibly TRBD2 on 6 matching bases. The V end was cut by 5 bases, the J end by 7 bases, with 9 bases between. From germline, CDR1 is DFQATT and CDR2 SNEGSKA (reference sequence). The CDR3 covers 11 residues. The CDR3 loop reads CSAGAGNEQFF. CDR3 in DNA: TGCAGTGCTGGGGCGGGGAATGAGCAGTTCTTC.

This clonotype has only a few counts. The chain carries TRBV7-2 and TRBJ2-2; 8 bases align to TRBD1. The CDR3 has 15 amino acids. The V and J ends lost 5 bases and 6 bases, in that order; junction bases with no gene match: 8. CDR1 is SGHTA and CDR2 is FQGNSA in the germline V gene. The CDR3 region is CASSRGQGVAGELFF. The CDR3 DNA follows: TGTGCCAGCAGCCGCGGACAGGGCGTTGCCGGGGAGCTGTTTTTT.

In its sample, this clonotype was seen a few times. The V and J genes are TRBV29-1 and TRBJ2-1; D gene uncertain. The ends were cut back, 6 bases at V and 0 bases at J, with 12 bases in the middle. The germline V gene encodes CDR1 SQVTM and CDR2 ANQGSEA. The CDR3 is 14 amino acids. The CDR3 bases are TGCAGCGTCGCACGAGACATCTCCTACAATGAGCAGTTCTTC. Translated: CSVARDISYNEQFF.

The table lists this clonotype with a few counts. The chain uses TRBV5-1 and TRBJ2-7, with D tentatively TRBD1 (6 bases). This CDR3 has 14 amino acids. V lost 7 bases to trimming and J lost 7 bases, with 21 bases between them. Germline V lookup: CDR1 SGHRS, CDR2 YFSETQ. CDR3 nucleotide sequence: TGCGCCAGCTACTTGGGGGCAGGGGTCAAAGAGCAGTACTTC. This codes for CASYLGAGVKEQYF.

This clonotype was counted only a few times. This sequence joins TRBV7-2 and TRBJ2-2; D may be TRBD2 (6 bases). The CDR3 consists of 14 residues. Germline V gives CDR1 SGHTA, CDR2 FQGNSA. Trimming removed 5 bases from V and 4 bases from J, with 11 bases in between. The CDR3 protein is CASSQTRVTGELFF. The CDR3 region has the DNA TGTGCCAGCAGCCAGACTAGGGTCACCGGGGAGCTGTTTTTT. Complete variable domain (other parts from reference TRBV7-2 and TRBJ2-2): GAGVSQSPSNKVTEKGKDVELRCDPISGHTALYWYRQSLGQGLEFLIYFQGNSAPDKSGLPSDRFSAERTGGSVSTLTIQRTQQEDSAVYLCASSQTRVTGELFFGEGSRLTVL.

This clonotype was seen more than once but under ten times. The CDR3 DNA follows: TGCGCCAGCTCTACGGGACAGAAAAACACCGGGGAGCTGTTTTTT. Amino acids: CASSTGQKNTGELFF. V and J are TRBV5-1 and TRBJ2-2; 7 bases align to TRBD1. Germline V gives CDR1 SGHRS, CDR2 YFSETQ. The CDR3 sequence is 15 residues long. The J segment lost 2 bases and the V segment lost 7 bases, leaving 8 bases of the junction unmatched.

The J gene is TRBJ2-3, the V gene TRBV7-2; 12 bases fit TRBD2. This CDR3 has 17 residues. With V trimmed by 5 bases and J by 0 bases, 6 bases remained unmatched. Germline V lookup: CDR1 SGHTA, CDR2 FQGNSA. CDR3 protein: CASSVLGLAGSTDTQYF. The DNA of the CDR3 is TGTGCCAGCAGCGTACTTGGACTAGCGGGAAGCACAGATACGCAGTATTTT.

The chain couples TRBV12-3 or TRBV12-4 to TRBJ2-3; maybe TRBD2 (6 bases). Trimming took 9 bases from V and 3 from J, leaving 25 bases between them. CDR3 length: 17 residues. The CDR3: CASPRGTSWAPTDTQYF. Here the CDR3 DNA reads TGTGCCAGTCCGAGAGGGACTTCTTGGGCTCCTACAGATACGCAGTATTTT.

CDR3 region: CASSLEGPLDIQYF. The CDR3 coding sequence is TGCGCCAGCAGCTTGGAAGGACCTTTGGACATTCAGTACTTC. The chain recombines TRBV5-1 with TRBJ2-4; no definite D call. This CDR3 has 14 amino acids. CDR1 and CDR2 (germline): SGHRS, YFSETQ. Trimming cost V 0 bases and J 8 bases, with 12 bases left between them.

The chain joins TRBV25-1 to TRBJ1-6; tentatively, D is TRBD1 (6 bases). CDR3 size: 15 residues. CDR1 MGHDK and CDR2 SYGVNS come from the germline V gene. With 4 bases removed from V and 5 bases from J, the gap between germline ends came to 12 bases. The CDR3, as DNA: TGTGCCAGCAGTGCTCCCACAGGGAATAATTCACCCCTCCACTTT. Translation gives CASSAPTGNNSPLHF.